The rows below give T cell receptor beta chains drawn from one sample of a study of CD8 T cells in ankylosing spondylitis. TCRdb reprocessed the 5' RACE reads with MiXCR, giving one entry per CDR3 protein. The profile shows about 220,000 distinct CDR3 sequences, 6% to 8% of them singletons. Sequencing used blood, either unsorted or a sorted T cell fraction (not recorded which). The receptor set was obtained from a male donor with ankylosing spondylitis. Both conserved end residues are part of each CDR3. D genes are given only for firm matches. Not every row has a clone size; where given, it reads once, few, many or a size class.

DNA: TGCGCCAGCACCACTAGCGGGGGGCCATATACGCAGTATTTT; CDR3: CASTTSGGPYTQYF; D: TRBD2; J: TRBJ2-3; size: -; V: TRBV5-1
DNA: TGCGCCAGCAGCCAAGAGGGGACGAGCTCCGGGGAGCTGTTTTTT; CDR3: CASSQEGTSSGELFF; D: -; J: TRBJ2-2; size: -; V: TRBV4-1
DNA: TGTGCCAGCTGCGGGGGAACAGATACGCAGTATTTT; CDR3: CASCGGTDTQYF; D: TRBD2; J: TRBJ2-3; size: many; V: TRBV6-2/TRBV6-3
DNA: TGTGCCAGCAGTTTATACGAACCGAATGAAAAACTGTTTTTT; CDR3: CASSLYEPNEKLFF; D: -; J: TRBJ1-4; size: many; V: TRBV28
DNA: TGCAGCGTAGGAGAAGCGGGAGGGAATGTTGTGCGGGAGCAGTTCTTC; CDR3: CSVGEAGGNVVREQFF; D: TRBD2; J: TRBJ2-1; size: many; V: TRBV29-1
DNA: TGTGCCACCCGGACCGAACAGGGGGTGTGGGAGACCCAGTACTTC; CDR3: CATRTEQGVWETQYF; D: TRBD1; J: TRBJ2-5; size: many; V: TRBV27
DNA: TGTGCCAGCAGCCGGGGGACAGAAGAGACCCAGTACTTC; CDR3: CASSRGTEETQYF; D: -; J: TRBJ2-5; size: -; V: TRBV7-9
DNA: TGTGCCAGCGCTGGGACAGACCGACGCGAGCAGTACTTC; CDR3: CASAGTDRREQYF; D: TRBD1; J: TRBJ2-7; size: few; V: TRBV28
DNA: TGTGCCAGCAGCCAAGCTACCTACGAGCAGTACTTC; CDR3: CASSQATYEQYF; D: -; J: TRBJ2-7; size: few; V: TRBV3-1
DNA: TGCGCCAGCAGCCAACTCACAGGGGCGGGGGAAGCTTTCTTT; CDR3: CASSQLTGAGEAFF; D: TRBD1; J: TRBJ1-1; size: few; V: TRBV4-3
DNA: TGTGCCAGCAGTTTATGGGGCGTGGCGGGACTCCCGTACGAGCAGTACTTC; CDR3: CASSLWGVAGLPYEQYF; D: -; J: TRBJ2-7; size: many; V: TRBV28
DNA: TGCAGCGTTGAAGGTTCAGCATGGGTAGGGACCCAGTACTTC; CDR3: CSVEGSAWVGTQYF; D: -; J: TRBJ2-5; size: -; V: TRBV29-1
DNA: TGCAGTGCTAACGGACAGGGGGCAGGCACCGGGGAGCTGTTTTTT; CDR3: CSANGQGAGTGELFF; D: TRBD1; J: TRBJ2-2; size: many; V: TRBV20-1
DNA: TGTGCCAGCAGTTCCGGGACGTCACTTGGCTACACCTTC; CDR3: CASSSGTSLGYTF; D: -; J: TRBJ1-2; size: many; V: TRBV12-3/TRBV12-4
DNA: TGTGCCAGCAACCCTAGGGACGGTAACAATGAGCAGTTCTTC; CDR3: CASNPRDGNNEQFF; D: -; J: TRBJ2-1; size: -; V: TRBV6-1
DNA: TGTGCCAGTGCTCCGGGACTGACGTACGAGCAGTACTTC; CDR3: CASAPGLTYEQYF; D: -; J: TRBJ2-7; size: -; V: TRBV19
DNA: TGCAGTGCTAGAGATCGGGGGGCCCCCTACAATGAGCAGTTCTTC; CDR3: CSARDRGAPYNEQFF; D: -; J: TRBJ2-1; size: many; V: TRBV20-1
DNA: TGTGCCAGCAGTTACTCGACTAGCGGGAGGACAGATACGCAGTATTTT; CDR3: CASSYSTSGRTDTQYF; D: TRBD2; J: TRBJ2-3; size: many; V: TRBV6-5
DNA: TGTGCCAGCAGTCCAACCCGCGGGCAGTTCAATCAGCCCCAGCATTTT; CDR3: CASSPTRGQFNQPQHF; D: -; J: TRBJ1-5; size: many; V: TRBV27
DNA: TGTGCCACCAGTGATTTAGCAGGGCCCACCGGGGAGCTGTTTTTT; CDR3: CATSDLAGPTGELFF; D: -; J: TRBJ2-2; size: many; V: TRBV24-1
DNA: TGTGCCAGCAGCCCACGGACAGGGTCGACCGGGGAGCTGTTTTTT; CDR3: CASSPRTGSTGELFF; D: TRBD1; J: TRBJ2-2; size: many; V: TRBV9
DNA: TGCGCCAGCAGCCAAGAGTCGCGGGGGAAAGGGACTGAAGCTTTCTTT; CDR3: CASSQESRGKGTEAFF; D: -; J: TRBJ1-1; size: many; V: TRBV4-3
DNA: TGTGCCAGCAGCTTCGGCTGGCGCCTGGTAAATACGCAGTATTTT; CDR3: CASSFGWRLVNTQYF; D: -; J: TRBJ2-3; size: many; V: TRBV5-6
DNA: TGTGCCAGCAGCTCTGGGACAGGGTACGAAAAACTGTTTTTT; CDR3: CASSSGTGYEKLFF; D: TRBD1; J: TRBJ1-4; size: many; V: TRBV5-6
DNA: TGCGCCAGCAGCACAGACAGGGGGGGGCCCTACGAGCAGTACTTC; CDR3: CASSTDRGGPYEQYF; D: TRBD1; J: TRBJ2-7; size: many; V: TRBV5-1
DNA: TGCAGCGTGGAAGACAGGGCCTCCACCGGGGAGCTGTTTTTT; CDR3: CSVEDRASTGELFF; D: TRBD1; J: TRBJ2-2; size: many; V: TRBV29-1
DNA: TGTGCCAGCAGAACCGGGACTACCCACAATAATGAGCAGTTCTTC; CDR3: CASRTGTTHNNEQFF; D: TRBD2; J: TRBJ2-1; size: many; V: TRBV6-1
DNA: TGTGCCAGCAGCCTTACCTCAGGTTGGGTAGGGGAGACCCAGTACTTC; CDR3: CASSLTSGWVGETQYF; D: -; J: TRBJ2-5; size: many; V: TRBV14
DNA: TGTGCCAGCAGCCATGAAGCGTCGAGGGAGCAGTACTTC; CDR3: CASSHEASREQYF; D: -; J: TRBJ2-7; size: many; V: TRBV14
DNA: TGTGCCAGCAGCTTAGGGACACCCAACTATGGCTACACCTTC; CDR3: CASSLGTPNYGYTF; D: -; J: TRBJ1-2; size: many; V: TRBV13
DNA: TGTGCCTGGAACGGCGGCGGGGGCCTGCATGAGCAGTTCTTC; CDR3: CAWNGGGGLHEQFF; D: -; J: TRBJ2-1; size: many; V: TRBV30
DNA: TGTGCCAGCAGCGCCGGACTAGCGGGGGCCAATGAGCAGTTCTTC; CDR3: CASSAGLAGANEQFF; D: TRBD2; J: TRBJ2-1; size: few; V: TRBV9
DNA: TGTGCCAGCAGTGAGGGGTGTAACTATGGCTACACCTTC; CDR3: CASSEGCNYGYTF; D: -; J: TRBJ1-2; size: -; V: TRBV25-1
DNA: TGTGCCAGCAGCCAGGGGGGGCGCACTGAGCAGTTCTTC; CDR3: CASSQGGRTEQFF; D: -; J: TRBJ2-1; size: many; V: TRBV6-1
DNA: TGTGCCAGCAGGGGACTAGCGAGAACCGGGGAGCTGTTTTTT; CDR3: CASRGLARTGELFF; D: TRBD2; J: TRBJ2-2; size: many; V: TRBV7-6
DNA: TGTGCCAGCAGTTGGGTCGGCTACAATGAGCAGTTCTTC; CDR3: CASSWVGYNEQFF; D: -; J: TRBJ2-1; size: many; V: TRBV6-6
DNA: TGTGCCATCACTCCCGGGACTAGCGTTTCAGACGAGCAGTACTTC; CDR3: CAITPGTSVSDEQYF; D: TRBD2; J: TRBJ2-7; size: -; V: TRBV10-3
DNA: TGTGCCAGCAGCTCCGGCACGGGAGGGTCCTACGAGCAGTACTTC; CDR3: CASSSGTGGSYEQYF; D: TRBD2; J: TRBJ2-7; size: many; V: TRBV7-2
DNA: TGTGCCAGCTCACCCCGGGACACCTACGAGCAGTACTTC; CDR3: CASSPRDTYEQYF; D: -; J: TRBJ2-7; size: many; V: TRBV18
DNA: TGTGCCAGCAGCCCCGACCCGGACAGTTTGTACGAGCAGTACTTC; CDR3: CASSPDPDSLYEQYF; D: -; J: TRBJ2-7; size: -; V: TRBV5-5
DNA: TGCAGTGCTAGAGATGGGGGGTGGGAGCAGTACTTC; CDR3: CSARDGGWEQYF; D: -; J: TRBJ2-7; size: many; V: TRBV20-1